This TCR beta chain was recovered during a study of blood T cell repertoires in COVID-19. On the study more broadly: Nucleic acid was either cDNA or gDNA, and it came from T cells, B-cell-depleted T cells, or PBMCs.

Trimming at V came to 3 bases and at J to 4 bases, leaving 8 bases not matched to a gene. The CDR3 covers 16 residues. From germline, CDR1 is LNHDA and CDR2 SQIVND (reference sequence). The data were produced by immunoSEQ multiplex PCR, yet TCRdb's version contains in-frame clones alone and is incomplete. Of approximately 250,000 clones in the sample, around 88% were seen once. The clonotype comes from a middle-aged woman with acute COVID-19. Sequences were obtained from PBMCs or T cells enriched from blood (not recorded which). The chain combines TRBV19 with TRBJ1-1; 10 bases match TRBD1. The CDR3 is CASSMGQGFGGTEAFF. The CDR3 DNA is TGTGCCAGTAGTATGGGACAGGGGTTCGGGGGCACTGAAGCTTTCTTT.